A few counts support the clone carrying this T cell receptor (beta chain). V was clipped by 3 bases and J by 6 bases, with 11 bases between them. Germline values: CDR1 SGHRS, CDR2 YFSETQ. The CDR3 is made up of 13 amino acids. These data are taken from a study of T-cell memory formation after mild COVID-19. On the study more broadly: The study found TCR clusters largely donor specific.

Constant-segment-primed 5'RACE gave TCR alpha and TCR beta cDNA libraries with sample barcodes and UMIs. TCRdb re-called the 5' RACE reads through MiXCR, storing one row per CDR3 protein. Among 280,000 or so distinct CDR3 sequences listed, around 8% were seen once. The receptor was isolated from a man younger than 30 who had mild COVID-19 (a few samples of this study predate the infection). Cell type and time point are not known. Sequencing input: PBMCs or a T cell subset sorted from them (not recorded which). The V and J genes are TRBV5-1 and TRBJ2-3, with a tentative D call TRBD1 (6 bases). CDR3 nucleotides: TGCGCCAGCAGCTCCCCAGGGGATGATACGCAGTATTTT. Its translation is CASSSPGDDTQYF. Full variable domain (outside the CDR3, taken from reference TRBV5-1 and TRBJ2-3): KAGVTQTPRYLIKTRGQQVTLSCSPISGHRSVSWYQQTPGQGLQFLFEYFSETQRNKGNFPGRFSGRQFSNSRSEMNVSTLELGDSALYLCASSSPGDDTQYFGPGTRLTVL.